The rows below give T cell receptor beta chains drawn from one sample of a study of immune evolution from preneoplasia to lung adenocarcinoma. The data were produced by immunoSEQ multiplex PCR, yet TCRdb's version contains in-frame clones alone and is incomplete. The table includes under 7,000 clones, 60% to 80% detected once. Sequenced: FFPE minimally invasive lung adenocarcinoma tissue. Receptors originate from a person between 60 and 80 years old with lung adenocarcinoma. CDR3s include the opening cysteine and the closing phenylalanine or tryptophan. The D gene is left open where the match is weak. Clone size is stated in some rows and not others, as once, few, many or a class when expanded.

v_call	j_call	d_call	clone_size	cdr3_nt	cdr3_aa
TRBV12-5	TRBJ2-5	TRBD1	.	TGTGCTAGTGGTTTGGTACACAGGGGACAAGAGACCCAGTACTTC	CASGLVHRGQETQYF
TRBV28	TRBJ2-7	TRBD2	.	TGTGCCAGCAAACTAGCGGGAGATGGGTACGAGCAGTACTTC	CASKLAGDGYEQYF
TRBV16	TRBJ2-1	TRBD1	.	TGTGCCAGCAGCCGTGGAAGGGACAGCTACAATGAGCAGTTCTTC	CASSRGRDSYNEQFF
TRBV7-2	TRBJ1-6	.	.	TGTGCCAGCAGCCCACCCTATAATTCACCCCTCCACTTT	CASSPPYNSPLHF
TRBV4-3	TRBJ1-5	.	.	TGCGCCAGCAGCCCGAGGATCGGGACCAATCAGCCCCAGCATTTT	CASSPRIGTNQPQHF
TRBV10-1	TRBJ1-4	.	.	TGCGCCAGCAGTGAGGGCTGGGGACGAGGTGAAAAACTGTTTTTT	CASSEGWGRGEKLFF
TRBV2	TRBJ2-1	.	.	TGTGCCAGCAGTGAAGGCAGGGGCTCCTACAATGAGCAGTTCTTC	CASSEGRGSYNEQFF
TRBV27	TRBJ2-2	TRBD2	few	TGTGCCAGCAGTTTCGGGGGGGCCGGGGAGCTGTTTTTT	CASSFGGAGELFF
TRBV28	TRBJ1-4	.	.	TGTGCCAGCAGTTTAGTAGGGGGGCCTGGATTCGAAAAACTGTTTTTT	CASSLVGGPGFEKLFF
TRBV10-2	TRBJ1-5	TRBD1	.	TGCGCCAGCAAGGACAGGAACAATCAGCCCCAGCATTTT	CASKDRNNQPQHF
TRBV25-1	TRBJ2-3	.	.	TGTGCCAGCAGATCAATATATACGCAGTATTTT	CASRSIYTQYF
TRBV2	TRBJ2-7	.	.	TGTGCCAGCAGTGAAGCGCTTAGGGTATCCTCCTACGAGCAGTACTTC	CASSEALRVSSYEQYF
TRBV6-4	TRBJ1-2	.	.	TGTGCCAGCAGTGGAGGGGAGGGCTATGGCTACACCTTC	CASSGGEGYGYTF
TRBV6-1	TRBJ1-2	.	.	TGTGCCAGCAGTGTTATATATCACAGCCATGGCTACACCTTC	CASSVIYHSHGYTF
TRBV27	TRBJ2-7	TRBD1	once	TGTGCCAGCTCTCAAACAGGGGGCGTAACCTACGAGCAGTACTTC	CASSQTGGVTYEQYF
TRBV5-6	TRBJ1-2	.	.	TGTGCCAGCAGCTTGGGGTATCCGGGAAACTATGGCTACACCTTC	CASSLGYPGNYGYTF
TRBV6-6	TRBJ1-5	TRBD1	once	TGTGCCAGCAGACAACGGACAGGGTGGGATCAGCCCCAGCATTTT	CASRQRTGWDQPQHF
TRBV28	TRBJ1-3	TRBD1	.	TGTGCCAGCACCTCAGGGACAGGGGCTGGAAACACCATATATTTT	CASTSGTGAGNTIYF
TRBV5-1	TRBJ2-1	TRBD2	.	TGCGCCAGCAGCTTGGATACTCGCGGGCGGGGGAACTACAATGAGCAGTTCTTC	CASSLDTRGRGNYNEQFF
TRBV29-1	TRBJ1-2	TRBD1	.	TGCAGCGTGGCCGGGAGAGGGACAGACTATGGCTACACCTTC	CSVAGRGTDYGYTF
TRBV11-2	TRBJ2-7	TRBD1	.	TGTGCCAGCAGCGACGGACAGGGTTCCTACGAGCAGTACTTC	CASSDGQGSYEQYF
TRBV5-1	TRBJ2-3	.	few	TGCGCCAGCAGCTTGGGGGAGAGAAGCACAGATACGCAGTATTTT	CASSLGERSTDTQYF
TRBV30	TRBJ1-2	TRBD1	.	TGTGCCTGGTGGGACAGGGAGGGCTACACCTTC	CAWWDREGYTF
TRBV6-6	TRBJ1-1	.	.	TGTGCCAGCAGTTACCCAGCTGGCGTTTGGCACACTGAAGCTTTCTTT	CASSYPAGVWHTEAFF
TRBV11-2	TRBJ2-1	TRBD2	.	TGTGCCAGCAGCTATACTAGCGGGGGGGCCTACAATGAGCAGTTCTTC	CASSYTSGGAYNEQFF
TRBV11-2	TRBJ2-1	.	once	TGTGCCAGCAGCCCCGGGGGTATCGGGCAGTTCTTC	CASSPGGIGQFF
TRBV28	TRBJ2-2	.	.	TGTGCCAGCAGTGGTGGTACGGTCGGGGAGCTGTTTTTT	CASSGGTVGELFF